Each of the 18 T cell receptor beta chains below was sequenced from the same sample in a study of control samples from healthy donors and cancer patients. TCRdb's copy holds only in-frame clones and misses some; the assay was immunoSEQ multiplex PCR. The table has around 92,000 clones, approximately 78% seen once. Sequencing was performed on blood. These receptors all stem from a man aged 60 to 69 in good health.

The count of this clone is one. J is TRBJ1-2 and V is TRBV30; D perhaps matches TRBD1 (5 bases). V lost 3 bases to trimming and J lost 5 bases, with 19 bases between them. This CDR3 contains 15 residues. The V gene's germline CDR1 is GTSNPN and CDR2 SVGIG (reference sequence). DNA for the CDR3: TGTGCCTGGAGCTCATTCTCGCGGGGGGATTATGGCTACACCTTC. As protein: CAWSSFSRGDYGYTF.

The chain is built from TRBV6-5 and TRBJ2-5, with D possibly matching TRBD2 (6 bases). The CDR3 runs to 14 residues. The germline V gene encodes CDR1 MNHEY and CDR2 SVGAGI. Trimming removed 5 bases at V and 5 bases at J, with 15 bases between. CDR3 loop: CASSPGPAGETQYF. For the CDR3, the DNA is TGTGCCAGCAGTCCCGGCCCCGCGGGGGAGACCCAGTACTTC.

The V call is TRBV24-1, the J call TRBJ2-3, with TRBD2 matching 10 bases. After removal of 3 bases from V and 6 bases from J, the junction contained 14 bases not matched to a gene. The CDR3 covers 18 residues. Per the germline V gene, CDR1 is KGHDR and CDR2 is SFDVKD. CDR3 sequence: CATSDPPRASGSGDTQYF. The CDR3 coding sequence is TGTGCCACCAGTGATCCCCCCCGGGCTAGCGGGAGCGGTGATACGCAGTATTTT.

The genes are TRBV3-1 (or the pseudogene TRBV3-2) and TRBJ2-3, with a possible D match to TRBD2 (5 bases). The CDR3 extends over 13 amino acids. The V end lost 9 bases, the J end lost 6 bases, and 16 bases lay between the germline ends. Germline V gene lookup returns CDR1 LGHDT and CDR2 YNNKEL (reference sequence). CDR3 sequence reads: CASHSNRGDTQYF. The CDR3 DNA reads as TGTGCCAGTCATTCGAACCGCGGGGATACGCAGTATTTT.

This clone was seen a single time. The chain links TRBV10-1 to TRBJ2-2; 8 bases agree with TRBD2. The CDR3 is 17 residues long. The V gene's germline CDR1 is WNHNN and CDR2 SYGVQD (reference sequence). With 4 bases clipped from V and 9 bases from J, the junction kept 16 bases outside the gene matches. CDR3 loop: CASSVFRAGGLGRELFF. Here the CDR3 DNA reads TGCGCCAGCAGTGTATTCCGGGCGGGAGGACTGGGCCGGGAGCTGTTTTTT.

The gene calls are TRBV30 and TRBJ2-3; 9 bases are a match to TRBD1. V gave up 3 bases and J gave up 1 base; unmatched junction bases: 8. From germline, CDR1 is GTSNPN and CDR2 SVGIG (reference sequence). The CDR3 sequence is 16 residues long. The CDR3 is CAWSSEQGAGTDTQYF. CDR3 nucleotide sequence: TGTGCCTGGAGCTCCGAACAGGGGGCCGGCACAGATACGCAGTATTTT.

V gene TRBV30 combines with J gene TRBJ2-7; tentatively, D is TRBD2 (6 bases). The ends were cut back, 2 bases at V and 0 bases at J, with 14 bases in the middle. Germline V CDR1 and CDR2: GTSNPN, SVGIG (reference sequence). This CDR3 is built from 15 residues. CDR3 in DNA: TGTGCCTGGAGTCTCGGGGGTTTGAACTCCTACGAGCAGTACTTC. Amino acid sequence: CAWSLGGLNSYEQYF. Using reference TRBV30 and TRBJ2-7 for the parts outside the CDR3, the full variable domain is SQTIHQWPATLVQPVGSPLSLECTVEGTSNPNLYWYRQAAGRGLQLLFYSVGIGQISSEVPQNLSASRPQDRQFILSSKKLLLSDSGFYLCAWSLGGLNSYEQYFGPGTRLTVT.

The CDR3 region is CASSFSSNQPQHF. Here the CDR3 DNA reads TGTGCCAGCAGTTTTAGCAGTAATCAGCCCCAGCATTTT. The rearrangement uses TRBV12-3 or TRBV12-4 and TRBJ1-5; D is undetermined. V gave up 3 bases and J gave up 4 bases, with 7 bases separating them. This CDR3 is 13 amino acids long.

In its sample, this clone was seen a few times. This rearrangement joins TRBV6-5 to TRBJ2-3; TRBD2 is a possible D gene (5 bases). Germline CDR1 is MNHEY and CDR2 is SVGAGI. Trimming took 6 bases from V and 0 from J, leaving 10 bases between them. This CDR3 comprises 14 residues. Here the CDR3 reads CASRRVFSTDTQYF. DNA for the CDR3: TGTGCCAGCAGGCGGGTTTTTAGCACAGATACGCAGTATTTT.

DNA of the CDR3: TGTGCCAGCAGTGACTCCCCCGCCGGGCCCGCCTACGAGCAGTACTTC. Translation gives CASSDSPAGPAYEQYF. The chain uses TRBV6-4 and TRBJ2-7; D uncertain. The length of the CDR3 is 16 residues. The V end was cut by 0 bases, the J end by 2 bases, with 14 bases between. CDR1 and CDR2 (germline): MRHNA, SNTAGT.

This clone was found once. This chain uses TRBV5-1 with TRBJ1-1; D is ambiguous. The CDR3 sequence is 13 residues long. V lost 2 bases and J 6 bases, leaving 11 bases between the germline ends. Germline V gene sequence: CDR1 SGHRS, CDR2 YFSETQ. The DNA for the CDR3 is TGCGCCAGCAGCTTAAAATATGGGGCTGAAGCTTTCTTT. Translation gives CASSLKYGAEAFF.

The chain carries TRBV19 and TRBJ1-4; weak D call: TRBD1 (5 bases). This CDR3 spans 14 amino acids. Germline V gene data show CDR1 as LNHDA and CDR2 as SQIVND (reference sequence). The V end was cut by 3 bases, the J end by 15 bases, with 20 bases between. The CDR3 loop reads CASSMRGAQFKVFF. In DNA, the CDR3 is TGTGCCAGTAGTATGAGAGGGGCCCAATTTAAGGTGTTTTTT. Combining the CDR3 with reference TRBV19 and TRBJ1-4 gives the whole variable domain DGGITQSPKYLFRKEGQNVTLSCEQNLNHDAMYWYRQDPGQGLRLIYYSQIVNDFQKGDIAEGYSVSREKKESFPLTVTSAQKNPTAFYLCASSMRGAQFKVFFGSGTQLSVL.

The chain combines TRBV18 with TRBJ1-1; D call uncertain. Germline assignment: CDR1 KGHSH and CDR2 LQKENI. CDR3 size: 15 residues. Trimming shortened V by 1 base and J by 0 bases, and 9 bases separated the two germline ends. CDR3 residues: CASSPRGLMNTEAFF. Written as DNA, the CDR3 is TGTGCCAGCTCACCACGTGGACTGATGAACACTGAAGCTTTCTTT.

The table lists this clone with a count of one. The chain carries TRBV5-1 and TRBJ2-7, with a tentative D call TRBD1 (6 bases). Trimming removed 1 base at V and 2 bases at J, with 22 bases between. The CDR3 totals 18 residues. Germline values: CDR1 SGHRS, CDR2 YFSETQ. The CDR3 loop reads CASSLIPRALDRTYEQYF. CDR3 DNA: TGCGCCAGCAGCTTGATTCCACGCGCCCTGGACAGAACCTACGAGCAGTACTTC. Full variable domain (rest looked up from reference TRBV5-1 and TRBJ2-7): KAGVTQTPRYLIKTRGQQVTLSCSPISGHRSVSWYQQTPGQGLQFLFEYFSETQRNKGNFPGRFSGRQFSNSRSEMNVSTLELGDSALYLCASSLIPRALDRTYEQYFGPGTRLTVT.

Of note for this clone: The sample has other DNA sequences that encode this CDR3 too. The rearrangement joins TRBV24-1 to TRBJ1-5; 9 bases are shared with TRBD1. There are 15 residues in the CDR3. With V trimmed by 2 bases and J by 6 bases, 4 bases remained unmatched. Germline V gene sequence: CDR1 KGHDR, CDR2 SFDVKD. In DNA form, the CDR3 reads TGTGCCACCAGTGATTCCTCGGACAGGGGTCAGCCCCAGCATTTT. Translated: CATSDSSDRGQPQHF.

This clone was seen a few times. The chain carries TRBV5-4 and TRBJ1-5, with D perhaps TRBD1 (6 bases). This CDR3 region has 14 residues. The V gene's germline CDR1 is SGHNT and CDR2 YYREEE (reference sequence). V was shortened by 0 bases and J by 4 bases, with 8 bases between the two germline ends. The CDR3 DNA is TGTGCCAGCAGCTTGGCGGGGGCGAATCAGCCCCAGCATTTT. As protein: CASSLAGANQPQHF.

This rearrangement joins TRBV11-2 to TRBJ1-1; D perhaps matches TRBD1 (6 bases). Trimming pared 5 bases from V and 11 bases from J, leaving 18 bases between. Germline V gene data show CDR1 as SGHAT and CDR2 as FQNNGV. The CDR3 spans 13 residues. CDR3 coding DNA: TGTGCCAGCAGCCAAACCGGAAGGGGGTGGGCTTTCTTT. Its protein is CASSQTGRGWAFF.

V is TRBV30 and J is TRBJ2-2; the D gene is possibly TRBD2 (6 bases). The CDR3 length is 16 residues. V dropped 3 bases and J dropped 2 bases, with 16 bases sitting between them. Germline loops: CDR1 GTSNPN, CDR2 SVGIG (reference sequence). In DNA form, the CDR3 reads TGTGCCTGGAGAAGGGGACGGGGGAGTAACACCGGGGAGCTGTTTTTT. It translates to CAWRRGRGSNTGELFF.